The sequence of this T cell receptor (beta chain) was determined in a study of regulatory T cells in long-lasting Graves disease. Indicated time point: newly diagnosed GD, antithyroid drugs for less than 3 months. PBMCs provided the RNA from which the TCR library was made. This CDR3 contains 11 residues. CDR1 is SQVTM and CDR2 is ANQGSEA in the germline V gene. V lost 7 bases to trimming and J lost 12 bases, with 18 bases between them. According to the study, TCR beta libraries were built with iRepertoire HTBI primers and CDR3-region Arm-PCR. In TCRdb, the multiplex PCR reads were re-called with MiXCR into one record per CDR3 protein. Here the sample spans a few hundred thousand distinct CDR3 sequences, 13% being singletons. Study-wide points: Persistent disease samples used TRBV28, TRBJ1-2 and TRBJ2-5 preferentially.

A remark on this clonotype: Its antigen is still unknown.

These sequences were also reported in another study, on T cells in Graves' hyperthyroidism and ophthalmopathy.

The TCR originated in a man younger than 45 with Graves disease. J is TRBJ1-1 and V is TRBV29-1, with D tentatively TRBD1 (5 bases). The sequences come from peripheral blood mononuclear cells (PBMCs), collected at new diagnosis, from a patient treated with antithyroid drugs. The CDR3 region is CSAKDGGLSFF. For the CDR3, the DNA is TGCAGCGCAAAAGACGGGGGGTTGTCTTTCTTT.